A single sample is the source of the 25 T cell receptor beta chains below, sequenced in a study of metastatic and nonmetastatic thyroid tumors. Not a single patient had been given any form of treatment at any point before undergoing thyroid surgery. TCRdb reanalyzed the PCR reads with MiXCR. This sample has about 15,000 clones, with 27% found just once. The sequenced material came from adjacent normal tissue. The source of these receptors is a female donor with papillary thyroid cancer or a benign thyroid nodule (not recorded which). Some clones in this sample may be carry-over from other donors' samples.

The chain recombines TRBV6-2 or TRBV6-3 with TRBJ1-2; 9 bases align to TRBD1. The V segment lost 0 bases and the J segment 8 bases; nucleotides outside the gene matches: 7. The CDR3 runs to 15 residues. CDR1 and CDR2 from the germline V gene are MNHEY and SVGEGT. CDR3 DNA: TGTGCCAGCAGTTACTCACTGGACAGGGGAGGAGGCTACACCTTC. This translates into CASSYSLDRGGGYTF.

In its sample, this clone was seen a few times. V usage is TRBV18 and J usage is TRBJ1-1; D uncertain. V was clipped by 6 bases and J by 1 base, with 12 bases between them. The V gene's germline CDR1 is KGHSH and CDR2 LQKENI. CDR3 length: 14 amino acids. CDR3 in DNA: TGTGCCAGCTCCCAATCTTTCCAGAACACTGAAGCTTTCTTT. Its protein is CASSQSFQNTEAFF.

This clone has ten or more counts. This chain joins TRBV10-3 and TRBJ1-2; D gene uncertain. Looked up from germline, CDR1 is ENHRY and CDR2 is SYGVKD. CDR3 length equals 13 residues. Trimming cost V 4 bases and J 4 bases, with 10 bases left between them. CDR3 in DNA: TGTGCCATCAGTGGGTCGCCCGGCTATGGCTACACCTTC. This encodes CAISGSPGYGYTF.

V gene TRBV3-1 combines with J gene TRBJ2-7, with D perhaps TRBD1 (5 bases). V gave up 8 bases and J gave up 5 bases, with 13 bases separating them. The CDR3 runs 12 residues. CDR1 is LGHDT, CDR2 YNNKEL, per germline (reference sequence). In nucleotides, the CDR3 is TGTGCCAGCTCTAGATTAGGGGACGAGCAGTACTTC. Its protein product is CASSRLGDEQYF.

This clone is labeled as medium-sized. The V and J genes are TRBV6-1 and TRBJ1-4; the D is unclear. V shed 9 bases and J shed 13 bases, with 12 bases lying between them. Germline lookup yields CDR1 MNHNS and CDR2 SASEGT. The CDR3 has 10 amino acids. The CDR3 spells CASSPTRLFF. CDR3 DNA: TGTGCCAGTTCACCCACAAGACTGTTTTTT.

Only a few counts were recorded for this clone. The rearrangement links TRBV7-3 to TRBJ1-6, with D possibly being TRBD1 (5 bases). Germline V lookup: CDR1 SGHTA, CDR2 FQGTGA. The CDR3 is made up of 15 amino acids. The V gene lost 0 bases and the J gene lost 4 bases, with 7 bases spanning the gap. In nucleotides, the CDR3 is TGTGCCAGCAGCTTAACGGGACTGTATAATTCACCCCTCCACTTT. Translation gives CASSLTGLYNSPLHF.

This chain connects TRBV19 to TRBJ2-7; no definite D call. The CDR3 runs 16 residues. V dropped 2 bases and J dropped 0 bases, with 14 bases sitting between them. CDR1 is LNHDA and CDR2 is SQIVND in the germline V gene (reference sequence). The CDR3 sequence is CASSIQETVSSYEQYF. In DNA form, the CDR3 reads TGTGCCAGTAGTATACAAGAGACGGTGAGCTCCTACGAGCAGTACTTC.

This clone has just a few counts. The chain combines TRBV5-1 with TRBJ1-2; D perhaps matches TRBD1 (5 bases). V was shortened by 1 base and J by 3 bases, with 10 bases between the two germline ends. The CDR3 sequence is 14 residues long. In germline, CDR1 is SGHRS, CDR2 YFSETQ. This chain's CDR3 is CASSLRGGDYGYTF. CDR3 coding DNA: TGCGCCAGCAGCTTGAGGGGCGGTGACTATGGCTACACCTTC.

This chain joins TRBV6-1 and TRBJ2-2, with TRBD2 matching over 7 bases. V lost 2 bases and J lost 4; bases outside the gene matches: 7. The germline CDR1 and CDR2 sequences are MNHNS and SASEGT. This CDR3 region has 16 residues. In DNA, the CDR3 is TGTGCCAGCAGTGAAAGTGCGGGAGTTCGCACCGGGGAGCTGTTTTTT. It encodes CASSESAGVRTGELFF.

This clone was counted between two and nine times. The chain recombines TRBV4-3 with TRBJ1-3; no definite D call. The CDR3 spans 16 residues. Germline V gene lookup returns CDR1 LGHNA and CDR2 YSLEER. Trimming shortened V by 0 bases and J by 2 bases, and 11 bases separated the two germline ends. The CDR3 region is CASSQDVGLTGNTIYF. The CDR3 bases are TGCGCCAGCAGCCAAGATGTAGGGTTGACTGGAAACACCATATATTTT.

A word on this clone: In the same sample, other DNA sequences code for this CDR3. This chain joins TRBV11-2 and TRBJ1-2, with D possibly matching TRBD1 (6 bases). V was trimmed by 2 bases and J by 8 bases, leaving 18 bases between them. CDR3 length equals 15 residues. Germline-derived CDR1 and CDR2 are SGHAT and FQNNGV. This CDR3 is CASSLSFGTIEGYTF. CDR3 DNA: TGTGCCAGCAGCTTAAGTTTCGGGACAATAGAGGGCTACACCTTC.

The CDR3 region is CASSLGFNTEAFF. CDR3 nucleotides: TGTGCCAGCAGTTTGGGCTTCAACACTGAAGCTTTCTTT. V gene TRBV28 combines with J gene TRBJ1-1; no clear D gene. With 3 bases removed from V and 2 bases from J, the gap between germline ends came to 7 bases. This CDR3 has 13 residues. From germline, CDR1 is MDHEN and CDR2 SYDVKM.

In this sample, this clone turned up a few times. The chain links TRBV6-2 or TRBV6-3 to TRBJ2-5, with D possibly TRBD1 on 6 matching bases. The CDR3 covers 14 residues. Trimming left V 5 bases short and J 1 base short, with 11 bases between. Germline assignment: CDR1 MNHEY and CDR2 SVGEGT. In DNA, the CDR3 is TGTGCCAGCAGTCCCACAGGGTCCCAAGAGACCCAGTACTTC. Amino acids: CASSPTGSQETQYF.

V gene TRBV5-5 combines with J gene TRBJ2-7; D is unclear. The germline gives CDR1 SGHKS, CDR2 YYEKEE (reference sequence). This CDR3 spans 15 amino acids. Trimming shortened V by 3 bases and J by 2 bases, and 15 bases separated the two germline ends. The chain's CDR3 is CASSSTHTETYEQYF. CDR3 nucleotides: TGTGCCAGCAGCTCAACTCACACAGAGACCTACGAGCAGTACTTC.

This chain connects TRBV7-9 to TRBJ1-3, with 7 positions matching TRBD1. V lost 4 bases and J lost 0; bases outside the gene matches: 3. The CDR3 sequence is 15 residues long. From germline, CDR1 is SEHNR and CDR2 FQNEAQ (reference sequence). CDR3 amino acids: CASSYDRASGNTIYF. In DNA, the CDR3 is TGTGCCAGCAGCTATGACAGGGCCTCTGGAAACACCATATATTTT.

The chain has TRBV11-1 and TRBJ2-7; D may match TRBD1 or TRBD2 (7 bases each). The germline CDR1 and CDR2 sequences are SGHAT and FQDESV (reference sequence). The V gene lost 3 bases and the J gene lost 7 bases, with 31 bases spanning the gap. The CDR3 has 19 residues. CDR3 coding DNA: TGTGCCAGCAGCTTGGGGGCCCACGGGGCAGGGGGTCCCGGGGGGGAGCAGTACTTC. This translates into CASSLGAHGAGGPGGEQYF.

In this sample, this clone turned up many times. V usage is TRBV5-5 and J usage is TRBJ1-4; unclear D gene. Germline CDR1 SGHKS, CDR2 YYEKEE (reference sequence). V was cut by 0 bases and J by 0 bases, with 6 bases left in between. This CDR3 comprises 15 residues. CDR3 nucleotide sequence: TGTGCCAGCAGCTTGGTAGAGACAACTAATGAAAAACTGTTTTTT. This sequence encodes CASSLVETTNEKLFF.

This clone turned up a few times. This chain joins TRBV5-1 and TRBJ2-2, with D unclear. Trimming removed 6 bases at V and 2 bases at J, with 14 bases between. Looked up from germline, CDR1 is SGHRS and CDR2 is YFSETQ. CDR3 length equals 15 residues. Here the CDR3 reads CASTMQRDNTGELFF. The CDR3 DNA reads TGCGCCAGCACCATGCAGAGAGACAACACCGGGGAGCTGTTTTTT.

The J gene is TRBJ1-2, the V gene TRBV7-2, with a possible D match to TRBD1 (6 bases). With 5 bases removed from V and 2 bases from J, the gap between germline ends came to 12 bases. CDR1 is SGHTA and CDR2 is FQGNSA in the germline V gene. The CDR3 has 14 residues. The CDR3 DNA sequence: TGTGCCAGCAGCGCCTGGACAGAAAACTATGGCTACACCTTC. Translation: CASSAWTENYGYTF.

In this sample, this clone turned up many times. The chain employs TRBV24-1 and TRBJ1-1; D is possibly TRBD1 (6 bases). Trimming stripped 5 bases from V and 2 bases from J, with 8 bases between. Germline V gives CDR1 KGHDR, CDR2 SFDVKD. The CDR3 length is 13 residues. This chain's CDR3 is CATSGGLNTEAFF. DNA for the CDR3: TGTGCCACCAGTGGGGGGCTAAACACTGAAGCTTTCTTT.

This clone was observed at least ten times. CDR3 nucleotide sequence: TGTGCCAGCAGCTTCCGGCAGGGGGTAAACAATGAGCAGTTCTTC. It translates to CASSFRQGVNNEQFF. The chain has TRBV7-3 and TRBJ2-1; the match to TRBD1 covers 7 bases. The V gene end was trimmed by 3 bases and the J gene end by 5 bases; junction bases not matched to a gene: 7. The CDR3 is made up of 15 amino acids. Germline CDR1 reads SGHTA; CDR2 reads FQGTGA.

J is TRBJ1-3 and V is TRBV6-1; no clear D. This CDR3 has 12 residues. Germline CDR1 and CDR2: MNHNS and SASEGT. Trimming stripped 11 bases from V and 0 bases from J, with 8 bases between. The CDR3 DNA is TGTGCCGGCAAGCACTCTGGAAACACCATATATTTT. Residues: CAGKHSGNTIYF.

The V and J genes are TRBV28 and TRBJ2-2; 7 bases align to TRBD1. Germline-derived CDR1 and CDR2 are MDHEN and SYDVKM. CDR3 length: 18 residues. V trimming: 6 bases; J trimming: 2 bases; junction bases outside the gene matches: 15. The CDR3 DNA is TGTGCCAGCAGATCCCCCGGGACAGTCCTAATCAACACCGGGGAGCTGTTTTTT. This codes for CASRSPGTVLINTGELFF.

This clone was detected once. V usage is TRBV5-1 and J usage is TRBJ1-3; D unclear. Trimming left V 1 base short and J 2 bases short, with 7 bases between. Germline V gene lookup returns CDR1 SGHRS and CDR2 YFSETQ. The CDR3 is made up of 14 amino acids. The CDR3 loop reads CASSLPGAGNTIYF. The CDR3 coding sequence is TGCGCCAGCAGCTTGCCCGGGGCTGGAAACACCATATATTTT.

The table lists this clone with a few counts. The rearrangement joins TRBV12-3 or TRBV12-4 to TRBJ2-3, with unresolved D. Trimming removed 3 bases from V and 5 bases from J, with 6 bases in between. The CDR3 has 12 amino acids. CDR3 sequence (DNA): TGTGCCAGCAGTTTTTCTAGAGATACGCAGTATTTT. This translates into CASSFSRDTQYF.